The rows below give T cell receptor beta chains drawn from one sample of a study of cytomegalovirus exposure and HLA in healthy donors. The method was immunoSEQ multiplex PCR; TCRdb's version includes in-frame clones alone and lacks a portion of them. The data show around 180,000 clones, with roughly 87% seen just once and roughly 0.24% held by the top ten. Sequenced input: PBMCs. Receptors were obtained from a girl in the first two years of life in good health and CMV-seronegative. Each CDR3 is given with its conserved first and last residue. Each record gives: V gene, J gene, D gene, clone size, CDR3 DNA, CDR3 protein. The D gene is left open where the match is weak. A row's size may be missing; if present it is once, few, many or a size class.

TRBV27,TRBJ1-2,-,-,TGTGCCAGCAGAGAGGGCTGGACTAACTATGGCTACACCTTC,CASREGWTNYGYTF
TRBV29-1,TRBJ2-1,TRBD2,-,TGCAGCGTTGCTTATCTACTAGCGGACAATGAGCAGTTCTTC,CSVAYLLADNEQFF
TRBV12-5,TRBJ1-2,-,-,TGTGCTAGTGGTTTGGCAGGGTACGGCTACACCTTC,CASGLAGYGYTF
TRBV2,TRBJ1-2,-,-,TGTGCCAGTAGACAGGAGTCTAACTATGGCTACACCTTC,CASRQESNYGYTF
TRBV2,TRBJ1-3,-,-,TGTGCCAGCAGGTTGACAGGTCTCTCTGGAAACACCATATATTTT,CASRLTGLSGNTIYF
TRBV11-1,TRBJ2-2,TRBD2,-,TGTGCCAGCAGCTTATGGGGCGCGGGGGTGACCGGGGAGCTGTTTTTT,CASSLWGAGVTGELFF
TRBV5-1,TRBJ2-7,TRBD2,-,TGCGCCAGGGACGAACAGCGGGGGCAGTACTTC,CARDEQRGQYF
TRBV30,TRBJ2-1,TRBD2,-,TGTGCCTGGACCGCTGAGACTAGCTCCAACAATGAGCAGTTCTTC,CAWTAETSSNNEQFF
TRBV7-9,TRBJ1-1,-,-,TGTGCCAGCAGCCTACTCCTCTACACTGAAGCTTTCTTT,CASSLLLYTEAFF
TRBV4-1,TRBJ1-4,-,-,TGCGCCAGCAGCCTCGGGGGAGGCGAAAAACTGTTTTTT,CASSLGGGEKLFF
TRBV5-1,TRBJ2-7,TRBD1,once,TGCGCCAGTAGTAGTCTGGACAGGGGGATTTACGAGCAGTACTTC,CASSSLDRGIYEQYF
TRBV5-4,TRBJ2-7,TRBD1,-,TGTGCCAGCAGCTGGGGACAGGGTCTCGACGAGCAGTACTTC,CASSWGQGLDEQYF
TRBV15,TRBJ1-3,-,-,TGTGCCACCAGCAGGGGGATGGGGCTCTCTGGAAACACCATATATTTT,CATSRGMGLSGNTIYF